The 28 T cell receptor beta chains below all came from one sample that was sequenced in a study of beta chain features in type 1 diabetes. Findings and limits, study-wide: A moderate, significant TCRB CDR3 shortening appeared in type 1 diabetes across four CD4+ subsets.

Antigen specificity for these receptors is unknown. Sequencing targeted expressed TCRB transcripts, as all isolated RNA had been reverse transcribed. Data came from immunoSEQ multiplex PCR; TCRdb stores just in-frame clones and leaves some out. Of more than 15,000 clones in the sample, around 70% were seen once. Sample: stem cell memory CD4+ T cells from blood. These receptors were taken from a man aged 25-40 years with type 1 diabetes.

The rearrangement joins TRBV4-2 to TRBJ2-7; 7 bases are shared with TRBD2. J gave up 2 bases and V 4 bases, and 8 bases lay outside the gene matches. The CDR3 has 15 amino acids. Per the germline V gene, CDR1 is LGHNA and CDR2 is YNFKEQ. The chain's CDR3 is CASSPGGGSTYEQYF. The CDR3 nucleotides read TGTGCCAGCAGCCCTGGGGGGGGATCAACCTACGAGCAGTACTTC.

The V gene is TRBV28, the J gene TRBJ1-2, with D perhaps matching TRBD1 (5 bases). The germline V gene has CDR1 MDHEN and CDR2 SYDVKM. Trimming removed 5 bases at V and 3 bases at J, with 10 bases between. This CDR3 has 13 amino acids. The CDR3 DNA reads TGTGCCAGCAGTCTAACGGGGGACTATGGCTACACCTTC. Its translation: CASSLTGDYGYTF.

The CDR3 protein is CASSPDLAGTQYF. The CDR3 DNA sequence: TGTGCCAGCTCTCCGGACCTAGCTGGGACCCAGTACTTC. The chain recombines TRBV18 with TRBJ2-5; D is possibly TRBD2 (5 bases). V lost 6 bases and J lost 7, with 15 bases in between. The germline V gene has CDR1 KGHSH and CDR2 LQKENI. There are 13 residues in the CDR3.

A few counts support this clone. V is TRBV2 and J is TRBJ2-1; 8 nucleotides line up with TRBD2. The V gene's germline CDR1 is SNHLY and CDR2 FYNNEI. V gave up 6 bases and J gave up 3 bases; unmatched junction bases: 7. CDR3 length equals 15 residues. CDR3 in DNA: TGTGCCAGCAGCAAACTAGCGGTAGACTACAATGAGCAGTTCTTC. It yields the protein CASSKLAVDYNEQFF.

The chain combines TRBV6-1 with TRBJ2-1; 7 bases match TRBD2. Germline V lookup: CDR1 MNHNS, CDR2 SASEGT. Trimming removed 5 bases from V and 13 bases from J; junction bases left unmatched: 5. The CDR3 runs 11 residues. The CDR3 bases are TGTGCCAGCAGTTTTGGGAGGGATCAGTTCTTC. It yields the protein CASSFGRDQFF.

This clone appeared a few times. CDR3 protein: CASSDRDVTYEQYF. In DNA form, the CDR3 reads TGTGCCAGCAGCGACAGGGATGTAACCTACGAGCAGTACTTC. The chain combines TRBV6-5 with TRBJ2-7; 7 bases are shared with TRBD1. Germline trimming cut 6 bases from V and 2 bases from J; bases unmatched to any gene: 7. The CDR3 loop spans 14 amino acids. Germline V gene data show CDR1 as MNHEY and CDR2 as SVGAGI.

The chain combines TRBV29-1 with TRBJ2-5, with D uncertain. The CDR3 covers 14 residues. Germline assignment: CDR1 SQVTM and CDR2 ANQGSEA. Between the trimmed V and J ends, which lost 4 bases and 2 bases, there was a span of 14 bases. CDR3 bases: TGCAGCGTTGGCATAACTTCCATACAAGAGACCCAGTACTTC. This gives the protein CSVGITSIQETQYF.

The genes are TRBV7-3 and TRBJ2-2; perhaps TRBD1 as D (6 bases). The CDR3 runs 16 residues. V was pared by 3 bases and J by 4 bases, with 15 bases between. The germline V gene encodes CDR1 SGHTA and CDR2 FQGTGA. In nucleotides, the CDR3 is TGTGCCAGCAGCTTCTCGTCAGGGGTTGGCACCGGGGAGCTGTTTTTT. Protein product: CASSFSSGVGTGELFF.

V gene TRBV29-1 combines with J gene TRBJ2-3; 13 bases map to TRBD2. J was trimmed by 3 bases and V by 6 bases; bases with no gene match: 6. Germline V lookup: CDR1 SQVTM, CDR2 ANQGSEA. There are 15 residues in the CDR3. CDR3 sequence: CSVTGTSGVTDTQYF. The CDR3 region has the DNA TGCAGCGTCACCGGGACTAGCGGGGTAACAGATACGCAGTATTTT.

The sample holds a few counts of this clone. This chain connects TRBV7-2 to TRBJ2-7; 8 bases map to TRBD1. V lost 5 bases and J lost 11; bases outside the gene matches: 8. CDR1 is SGHTA, CDR2 FQGNSA, per germline. The CDR3 is made up of 12 amino acids. This CDR3 reads CASSTGQAREYF. CDR3 nucleotide sequence: TGTGCCAGCAGCACGGGACAGGCGAGGGAGTACTTC. Using reference TRBV7-2 and TRBJ2-7 for the parts outside the CDR3, the full variable domain is GAGVSQSPSNKVTEKGKDVELRCDPISGHTALYWYRQSLGQGLEFLIYFQGNSAPDKSGLPSDRFSAERTGGSVSTLTIQRTQQEDSAVYLCASSTGQAREYFGPGTRLTVT.

The chain combines TRBV7-2 with TRBJ1-6; D remains ambiguous. The length of the CDR3 is 16 residues. In germline, CDR1 is SGHTA, CDR2 FQGNSA. V gave up 2 bases and J gave up 0 bases, with 8 bases separating them. This CDR3 is CASSLRSSSYNSPLHF. DNA for the CDR3: TGTGCCAGCAGCTTACGATCGAGCTCCTATAATTCACCCCTCCACTTT.

V usage is TRBV5-1 and J usage is TRBJ2-7; maybe TRBD2 (5 bases). This CDR3 is built from 14 residues. CDR1 SGHRS and CDR2 YFSETQ come from the germline V gene. V lost 2 bases and J 3 bases, leaving 12 bases between the germline ends. CDR3 loop: CASSFFSGNYEQYF. For the CDR3, the DNA is TGCGCCAGCAGCTTTTTCTCGGGGAACTACGAGCAGTACTTC.

The sample holds a few counts of this clone. CDR3: CASSPGPGGGSPLHF. The CDR3, as DNA: TGTGCCAGCAGCCCAGGGCCGGGGGGCGGGTCACCCCTCCACTTT. The chain uses TRBV7-2 and TRBJ1-6; D may be TRBD1 (6 bases). Germline CDR1 SGHTA, CDR2 FQGNSA. The ends were cut back, 5 bases at V and 10 bases at J, with 18 bases in the middle. The CDR3 is 15 residues long.

The rearrangement joins TRBV2 to TRBJ2-7; TRBD1 matches at 8 bases. This CDR3 contains 14 residues. Per the germline V gene, CDR1 is SNHLY and CDR2 is FYNNEI. V lost 5 bases and J lost 4; bases outside the gene matches: 7. Written as DNA, the CDR3 is TGTGCCAGCAGTCCAGGGGGCTCTCCATACGAGCAGTACTTC. The encoded protein is CASSPGGSPYEQYF.

This clone has a handful of counts. V is TRBV6-5 and J is TRBJ1-2, with D unresolved. Trimming stripped 0 bases from V and 13 bases from J, with 15 bases between. The CDR3 spans 13 residues. Germline V gene sequence: CDR1 MNHEY, CDR2 SVGAGI. The CDR3 bases are TGTGCCAGCAGTTACTCTATTTCAGATATCTCCACCTTC. This translates into CASSYSISDISTF.

The chain carries TRBV28 and TRBJ1-1; 7 nucleotides line up with TRBD1. CDR1 and CDR2 (germline): MDHEN, SYDVKM. J was trimmed by 9 bases and V by 3 bases; bases with no gene match: 4. The CDR3 contains 12 residues. The CDR3 protein is CASSLVQGKAFF. For the CDR3, the DNA is TGTGCCAGCAGTTTGGTACAGGGGAAAGCTTTCTTT.

The chain combines TRBV7-2 with TRBJ2-7; 8 bases fit TRBD1. V shed 3 bases and J 5 bases; nucleotides not matched to a gene: 12. Germline CDR1 SGHTA, CDR2 FQGNSA. This CDR3 has 16 amino acids. For the CDR3, the DNA is TGTGCCAGCAGCTTTGCGATGAGGACAGGGCGGAACGAGCAGTACTTC. Its translation is CASSFAMRTGRNEQYF. Full variable domain (remainder filled in from reference TRBV7-2 and TRBJ2-7): GAGVSQSPSNKVTEKGKDVELRCDPISGHTALYWYRQSLGQGLEFLIYFQGNSAPDKSGLPSDRFSAERTGGSVSTLTIQRTQQEDSAVYLCASSFAMRTGRNEQYFGPGTRLTVT.

CDR3: CASSYSWGDVYGYTF. The CDR3 DNA follows: TGTGCCAGCAGTTACTCGTGGGGCGACGTCTATGGCTACACCTTC. The genes are TRBV6-7 and TRBJ1-2; D might be TRBD1 (5 bases). TRBV6-7 is given ORF status, its function remaining uncertain. The CDR3 is made up of 15 amino acids. The V and J ends lost 0 bases and 4 bases respectively, with 12 bases between them.

This clone was counted once. The chain recombines TRBV2 with TRBJ1-1, with D maybe TRBD1 (5 bases). V was shortened by 3 bases and J by 3 bases, with 14 bases between the two germline ends. In germline, CDR1 is SNHLY, CDR2 FYNNEI. The CDR3 has 15 amino acids. CDR3 amino acids: CASSEGGVAYTEAFF. The CDR3, as DNA: TGTGCCAGCAGTGAGGGGGGAGTAGCATACACTGAAGCTTTCTTT.

This clone was picked up a small number of times. The chain uses TRBV5-1 and TRBJ1-1; D is ambiguous. Germline loops: CDR1 SGHRS, CDR2 YFSETQ. V lost 1 base and J lost 1, with 5 bases in between. This CDR3 has 13 residues. The CDR3 nucleotides are TGCGCCAGCAGCTTGTTCGGGAACACTGAAGCTTTCTTT. Translating it yields CASSLFGNTEAFF.

The CDR3 region is CASSPQKLTGIDEQYF. The DNA of the CDR3 is TGTGCCAGCTCACCCCAAAAGCTGACAGGAATCGACGAGCAGTACTTC. The chain recombines TRBV18 with TRBJ2-7, with TRBD1 as a possible D gene (6 bases). This CDR3 is 16 amino acids long. V was pared by 3 bases and J by 5 bases, with 20 bases between. The V gene's germline CDR1 is KGHSH and CDR2 LQKENI.

The chain links TRBV19 to TRBJ1-4; D is ambiguous. Trimming left V 5 bases short and J 4 bases short, with 8 bases between. Germline V lookup: CDR1 LNHDA, CDR2 SQIVND (reference sequence). The length of the CDR3 is 13 residues. CDR3 sequence (DNA): TGTGCCAGTAGTCTCGACTTTAATGAAAAACTGTTTTTT. This codes for CASSLDFNEKLFF. Full variable domain (missing parts from reference TRBV19 and TRBJ1-4): DGGITQSPKYLFRKEGQNVTLSCEQNLNHDAMYWYRQDPGQGLRLIYYSQIVNDFQKGDIAEGYSVSREKKESFPLTVTSAQKNPTAFYLCASSLDFNEKLFFGSGTQLSVL.

The table lists this clone with a few counts. The gene calls are TRBV11-2 and TRBJ2-1, with 7 bases fitting TRBD1. The V and J ends lost 0 bases and 8 bases, in that order; junction bases with no gene match: 4. CDR3 length: 14 residues. Germline V gene lookup returns CDR1 SGHAT and CDR2 FQNNGV. This CDR3 reads CASSLDPTGDEQFF. The DNA of the CDR3 is TGTGCCAGCAGCTTAGACCCCACAGGGGATGAGCAGTTCTTC.

The chain couples TRBV6-5 to TRBJ2-3; possibly TRBD1 for D (6 bases). CDR3 length equals 15 residues. The V end lost 4 bases, the J end lost 3 bases, and 14 bases lay between the germline ends. Germline-derived CDR1 and CDR2 are MNHEY and SVGAGI. The CDR3, as DNA: TGTGCCAGCAGTTCGGCCGGGACAAGGACAGATACGCAGTATTTT. Translation: CASSSAGTRTDTQYF.

The rearrangement links TRBV15 to TRBJ2-5; D possibly corresponds to TRBD1 (5 bases). The V end was cut by 2 bases, the J end by 4 bases, with 11 bases between. Germline V gene data show CDR1 as LNHNV and CDR2 as YYDKDF (reference sequence). The CDR3 runs 14 residues. DNA of the CDR3: TGTGCCACCAGCAGAACAGGAAGGGCAGAGACCCAGTACTTC. This gives the protein CATSRTGRAETQYF.

This chain joins TRBV9 and TRBJ2-3; 7 nucleotides agree with TRBD1. CDR1 is SGDLS, CDR2 YYNGEE, per germline. CDR3 length: 15 residues. V gave up 4 bases and J gave up 2 bases; unmatched junction bases: 7. The CDR3 bases are TGTGCCAGCAGCCCAAGTGGGACAGCCACAGATACGCAGTATTTT. It encodes CASSPSGTATDTQYF.

The chain carries TRBV14 and TRBJ2-5; 8 bases are a match to TRBD1. The junction had 8 bases not matched to a gene; V was cut back by 4 bases and J by 1 base. The germline gives CDR1 SGHDN, CDR2 FVKESK. CDR3 length equals 16 residues. Here the CDR3 DNA reads TGTGCCAGCAGCCGCTCAGGGGGCACGACCCAAGAGACCCAGTACTTC. Protein sequence: CASSRSGGTTQETQYF.

This clone appeared a few times. The CDR3, as DNA: TGTGCCAGCAGCCTAGGACAGGGGGGATCACCCCTCCACTTT. This gives the protein CASSLGQGGSPLHF. This chain links TRBV28 with TRBJ1-6; 10 positions agree with TRBD1. Germline V gene lookup returns CDR1 MDHEN and CDR2 SYDVKM. The length of the CDR3 is 14 residues. V gave up 6 bases and J gave up 10 bases; unmatched junction bases: 6.